This T cell receptor beta chain was found in a study of blood T cell repertoires in COVID-19. Whole-study context: Researchers got acute and convalescent COVID-19 samples from the United States, Italy and Spain. T cells, B-cell-depleted T cells, or PBMCs supplied cDNA or gDNA.

Original methodology: Counts of nucleated cells, estimated from reference gene primer amplification, were obtained. Sequencing used immunoSEQ multiplex PCR; TCRdb keeps in-frame clones, though not all of them. The V and J calls and the clone size are those of that table, but D and trimming were determined from the DNA. This sample has around 170,000 clones, with roughly 83% found just once. This receptor was obtained from a woman aged 60-75 years with acute or convalescent COVID-19. Source material: peripheral blood.

The CDR3 region has the DNA TGTGCCAGCTCACCAATCACCAGGAACACTGAAGCTTTCTTT. Translating it yields CASSPITRNTEAFF. This rearrangement joins TRBV18 to TRBJ1-1; D is unclear. With 2 bases removed from V and 1 base from J, the gap between germline ends came to 8 bases. This CDR3 region has 14 residues. Germline values: CDR1 KGHSH, CDR2 LQKENI.